A single sample is the source of the 10 T cell receptor beta chains below, sequenced in a study of Graves' ophthalmopathy and Graves' hyperthyroidism. RNA transcripts provided the template for amplifying TCR beta CDR3 regions. The library came from an HTBI-primed first-round RT-PCR and a second-round multiplex PCR. TCRdb reprocessed the multiplex PCR reads via MiXCR and lists one record per CDR3 protein. The profile shows 650,000 to 900,000 distinct CDR3 sequences, roughly 40% of them singletons. The sequenced sample consisted of peripheral blood. Receptors were obtained from an adult man with Graves' ophthalmopathy.

This clonotype was counted a few times. The CDR3 DNA sequence: TGTGCCAGTAGTATTAGTTCCCGAGGGGACTCTGAAGCTTTCTTT. This gives the protein CASSISSRGDSEAFF. This chain links TRBV19 with TRBJ1-1, with D possibly matching TRBD1 (5 bases). There are 15 residues in the CDR3. Germline V gene sequence: CDR1 LNHDA, CDR2 SQIVND (reference sequence). V lost 3 bases and J lost 6, with 17 bases in between. The whole variable domain, filled in from reference TRBV19 and TRBJ1-1, reads DGGITQSPKYLFRKEGQNVTLSCEQNLNHDAMYWYRQDPGQGLRLIYYSQIVNDFQKGDIAEGYSVSREKKESFPLTVTSAQKNPTAFYLCASSISSRGDSEAFFGQGTRLTVV.

The rearrangement links TRBV10-2 to TRBJ2-2; D possibly corresponds to TRBD2 (7 bases). The V and J ends lost 4 bases and 8 bases respectively, with 11 bases between them. The CDR3 loop spans 13 amino acids. CDR1 is WSHSY, CDR2 SAAADI, per germline. Here the CDR3 DNA reads TGCGCCAGCAGTGGCGGGGGCTCGGGGGAGCTGTTTTTT. It is translated as CASSGGGSGELFF.

This clonotype came up many times. V and J are TRBV12-3 or TRBV12-4 and TRBJ1-1; D unclear. V was shortened by 7 bases and J by 7 bases, with 10 bases between the two germline ends. This CDR3 is built from 11 residues. The CDR3 DNA sequence: TGTGCCAGCAAAGGTCAGGTTGAAGCTTTCTTT. Protein: CASKGQVEAFF.

This chain joins TRBV10-3 and TRBJ1-1; weak D call: TRBD1 (6 bases). Germline V gene lookup returns CDR1 ENHRY and CDR2 SYGVKD. V lost 10 bases to trimming and J lost 10 bases, with 22 bases between them. CDR3 length equals 13 residues. As DNA, the CDR3 is TGTGCCAGTTGGGAGGGGGGGATGATAGTAGCTTTCTTT. It yields the protein CASWEGGMIVAFF.

This clonotype was counted at least ten times. The gene calls are TRBV10-3 and TRBJ1-2, with D hard to call. The CDR3 has 14 amino acids. CDR1 and CDR2 (germline): ENHRY, SYGVKD. Trimming removed 2 bases at V and 0 bases at J, with 7 bases between. CDR3 DNA: TGTGCCATCAGTGAGGCAGTGACTAACTATGGCTACACCTTC. Its protein is CAISEAVTNYGYTF.

This clonotype was detected many times. The rearrangement links TRBV12-3 or TRBV12-4 to TRBJ2-6; no clear D gene. V dropped 6 bases and J dropped 8 bases, with 8 bases sitting between them. The CDR3 is made up of 12 amino acids. The CDR3 protein is CASSSPTNVLTF. The CDR3 bases are TGTGCCAGCAGCTCCCCTACCAACGTCCTGACTTTC.

This clonotype was recorded many times. This chain connects TRBV20-1 to TRBJ2-5; 9 positions agree with TRBD2. The CDR3 has 15 amino acids. V was pared by 6 bases and J by 5 bases, with 13 bases of the junction left unmatched. Germline values: CDR1 DFQATT, CDR2 SNEGSKA (reference sequence). This chain's CDR3 is CSASLGLATRETQYF. The CDR3 DNA sequence: TGCAGTGCAAGCCTTGGACTAGCGACAAGGGAGACCCAGTACTTC.

This chain joins TRBV11-2 and TRBJ2-2; D perhaps matches TRBD2 (5 bases). The germline V gene has CDR1 SGHAT and CDR2 FQNNGV. This CDR3 is built from 13 residues. With 6 bases removed from V and 6 bases from J, the gap between germline ends came to 11 bases. CDR3 in amino acids: CASSLGISGELFF. The CDR3 DNA reads as TGTGCCAGCAGTCTCGGGATCTCCGGGGAGCTGTTTTTT.

For this clonotype: Because it lacks the conserved phenylalanine or tryptophan at the end, this CDR3 is likely a read error. This chain joins TRBV9 and TRBJ2-5, with 11 bases aligning to TRBD2. V shed 1 base and J 3 bases; nucleotides not matched to a gene: 5. Germline V gives CDR1 SGDLS, CDR2 YYNGEE. The CDR3 has 16 amino acids. The CDR3 DNA is TGTGCCAGCAGCGTATCGGGGACTAGCGGTAAAGAGACCCAGTACGTC. This gives the protein CASSVSGTSGKETQYV.

The chain joins TRBV29-1 to TRBJ1-5, with a tentative D call TRBD1 (5 bases). With 5 bases removed from V and 11 bases from J, the gap between germline ends came to 22 bases. Germline V gene data show CDR1 as SQVTM and CDR2 as ANQGSEA. The length of the CDR3 is 14 residues. CDR3 loop: CSVRQRGIGETQHF. The CDR3 nucleotides read TGCAGCGTTCGCCAGCGGGGGATCGGGGAGACCCAGCATTTT. Drawing the rest from reference TRBV29-1 and TRBJ1-5, the complete variable domain is SAVISQKPSRDICQRGTSLTIQCQVDSQVTMMFWYRQQPGQSLTLIATANQGSEATYESGFVIDKFPISRPNLTFSTLTVSNMSPEDSSIYLCSVRQRGIGETQHFGDGTRLSIL.